The entry that follows covers one T cell receptor (beta chain) sequence. The antigen is not known. CDR3 length equals 12 residues. The V and J ends lost 6 bases and 8 bases, in that order; junction bases with no gene match: 6. Looked up from germline, CDR1 is LNHDA and CDR2 is SQIVND (reference sequence). This record belongs to a study of cytomegalovirus exposure and HLA in healthy donors. The study, taken as a whole, reports: As a later analysis showed, a missense DCLRE1C variant was linked to trimming of TCR beta V- and J-genes. Researchers reported that a few CMV-associated chains were confirmed in vitro as CMV antigen-specific. Reported performance of the classifier showed diagnosis of cytomegalovirus status with high specificity and sensitivity. There were reportedly fewer N-insertions in an Asian-associated ancestry cluster than the approximately 670-donor mean, in a later analysis.

PCR amplification relied on 60 Vbeta primers (plus 13 Jbeta primers). Clones were read by immunoSEQ multiplex PCR, and TCRdb kept only the in-frame ones, dropping some. The table has some 160,000 clones, roughly 72% seen once; the top ten hold less than 2%. The chain combines TRBV19 with TRBJ1-1, with 7 bases lining up with TRBD1. The specimen was PBMCs. This TCR derives from a man aged 40-49 years in good health and CMV-seronegative. CDR3 DNA sequence: TGTGCCAGTAGCTACCTGGACAGGGAAGCTTTCTTT. This sequence encodes CASSYLDREAFF.